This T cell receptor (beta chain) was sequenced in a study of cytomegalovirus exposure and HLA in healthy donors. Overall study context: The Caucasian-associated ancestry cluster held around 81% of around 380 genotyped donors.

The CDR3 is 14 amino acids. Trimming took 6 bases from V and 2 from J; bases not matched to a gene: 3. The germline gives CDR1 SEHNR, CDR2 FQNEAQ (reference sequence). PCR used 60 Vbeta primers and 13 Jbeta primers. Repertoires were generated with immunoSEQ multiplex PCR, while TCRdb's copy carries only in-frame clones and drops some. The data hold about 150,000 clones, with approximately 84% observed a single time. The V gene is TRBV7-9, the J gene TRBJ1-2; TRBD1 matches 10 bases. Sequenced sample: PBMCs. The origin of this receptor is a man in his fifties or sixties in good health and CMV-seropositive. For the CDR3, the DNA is TGTGCCAGCAGTCGACAGGGGGCGAACTATGGCTACACCTTC. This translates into CASSRQGANYGYTF.